This is a list of T cell receptor beta chains from one sample in a study of Ad26.COV2.S vaccination and SARS-CoV-2 variants. Sequencing used immunoSEQ multiplex PCR; TCRdb keeps in-frame clones, though not all of them. The sample carries about 350,000 clones, around nine tenths recorded once. Source: peripheral blood, taken in a trial of Ad26.COV2.S vaccine versus placebo. The receptor set was obtained from a person aged 18-60 years who received the Ad26.COV2.S COVID-19 vaccine or a placebo. Each CDR3 is given with its conserved first and last residue. The D gene is left open where the match is weak. Clone size is given for some rows only: seen once, a few or many times, or a class if the clone is expanded.

v_gene	abundance	j_gene	d_gene	CDR3nt	CDR3aa
TRBV6-5	NA	TRBJ1-6	NA	TGTGCCAGCACCACCGACAGGCATTCACCCCTCCACTTT	CASTTDRHSPLHF
TRBV6-6	NA	TRBJ1-6	NA	TGTGCCAGCACCACGTCGGAAAATTCACCCCTCCACTTT	CASTTSENSPLHF
TRBV9	NA	TRBJ2-3	TRBD2	TGTGCCAGCAGCGTCGGAACTAGCGGAAACACAGATACGCAGTATTTT	CASSVGTSGNTDTQYF
TRBV18	NA	TRBJ2-1	NA	TGTGCCAGCTCACCACGAGGGAGCTACAATGAGCAGTTCTTC	CASSPRGSYNEQFF
TRBV11-3	NA	TRBJ2-2	TRBD1	TGTGCCAGCAGCCTATCCGGGACAGAGAACACCGGGGAGCTGTTTTTT	CASSLSGTENTGELFF
TRBV29-1	NA	TRBJ2-5	TRBD2	TGCAGCGTTGAGGGTCTAGCGGGAGAGACCCAGTACTTC	CSVEGLAGETQYF
TRBV7-7	NA	TRBJ2-3	NA	TGTGCTAGCAGCTTAGCCGGGACCACAGATACGCAGTATTTT	CASSLAGTTDTQYF
TRBV19	NA	TRBJ2-2	TRBD1	TGTGCCAGTAGTATGGGGACAGGGGTCACCGGGGAGCTGTTTTTT	CASSMGTGVTGELFF
TRBV4-3	NA	TRBJ1-1	TRBD1	TGCGCCAGCAGCCAAGACTCGACAGGGCACACTGAAGCTTTCTTT	CASSQDSTGHTEAFF
TRBV25-1	NA	TRBJ1-2	NA	TGTGCCAGCAGTGGTTCAGACTATGGCTACACCTTC	CASSGSDYGYTF
TRBV19	NA	TRBJ2-2	NA	TGTGCCAGTAGTCCCAGGGGCGGGGAGCTGTTTTTT	CASSPRGGELFF
TRBV27	NA	TRBJ2-7	TRBD2	TGTGCCAGCAGTTTAGGGTCTAGCGGACCCTACGAGCAGTACTTC	CASSLGSSGPYEQYF
TRBV7-9	once	TRBJ2-7	TRBD1	TGTGCCAGCAGCCTAAGACAGGGCCGGGACGAGCAGTACTTC	CASSLRQGRDEQYF
TRBV3-1/TRBV3-2	NA	TRBJ2-1	NA	TGTGCCAGCAGCCAAGGGGGGGACAATGAGCAGTTCTTC	CASSQGGDNEQFF
TRBV7-8	NA	TRBJ2-7	TRBD1	TGTGCCAGCAGCCCGCAAGGACAGGGAGGAGAGCAGTACTTC	CASSPQGQGGEQYF
TRBV5-1	NA	TRBJ2-3	NA	TGCGCCAGCAGCTTGGATGGGGCGGGCACAGATACGCAGTATTTT	CASSLDGAGTDTQYF
TRBV4-3	NA	TRBJ1-1	TRBD1	TGCGCCAGCAGCCAAGGGGACAGGAACACTGAAGCTTTCTTT	CASSQGDRNTEAFF
TRBV6-6	NA	TRBJ2-5	NA	TGTGCCAGCAGTACCTCGGGGCGCGAGACCCAGTACTTC	CASSTSGRETQYF
TRBV3-1/TRBV3-2	NA	TRBJ2-6	NA	TGTGCCAGCAGCCAAGTCGCCGGGGCCAACGTCCTGACTTTC	CASSQVAGANVLTF
TRBV7-8	NA	TRBJ2-7	TRBD1	TGTGCCAGCAGCCGGGACAGTCCGAGCGAGCAGTACTTC	CASSRDSPSEQYF
TRBV19	NA	TRBJ2-2	NA	TGTGCCAGTAGACGGGGCAGCTACTCCTCCACCGGGGAGCTGTTTTTT	CASRRGSYSSTGELFF
TRBV12-5	once	TRBJ2-7	TRBD2	TGTGCTAGTGGTTTGGGTACTAGCGGGTCCTTCGAGCAGTACTTC	CASGLGTSGSFEQYF
TRBV5-6	NA	TRBJ2-2	TRBD1	TGTGCCAGCAGTCCCGGGACAGGGTCCCCCGGGGAGCTGTTTTTT	CASSPGTGSPGELFF
TRBV18	NA	TRBJ2-2	NA	TGTGCCAGCTCACCACGCACGTTCGGGGAGGAAGTCACCGGGGAGCTGTTTTTT	CASSPRTFGEEVTGELFF
TRBV5-1	few	TRBJ1-4	NA	TGCGCCAGCAGCACTACAGGAAGCAATGAAAAACTGTTTTTT	CASSTTGSNEKLFF
TRBV4-2	NA	TRBJ1-5	TRBD1	TGTGCCAGCAGCCAAGCTCCGGGACAGGGGGCAAGCAATCAGCCCCAGCATTTT	CASSQAPGQGASNQPQHF
TRBV5-4	NA	TRBJ2-1	NA	TGTGCCAGCAGCTTGGACGGGCTGTTCTCCTACAATGAGCAGTTCTTC	CASSLDGLFSYNEQFF
TRBV6-5	NA	TRBJ1-1	TRBD1	TGTGCCAGCAGACCGACAGGGGGCAACACTGAAGCTTTCTTT	CASRPTGGNTEAFF
TRBV6-5	NA	TRBJ2-1	NA	TGTGCCAGCAGTTGGAAGCCGGACAATGAGCAGTTCTTC	CASSWKPDNEQFF
TRBV2	NA	TRBJ2-5	TRBD1	TGTGCCAGCATGTATGACAGGGGGCAGGAGACCCAGTACTTC	CASMYDRGQETQYF